This entry features one TCR beta chain sequence. The sample comes from a study of blood T cell repertoires in COVID-19. Authors' methods: Cell counts per sample came from amplifying reference gene primers. Only in-frame clones appear in the TCRdb table, and some are missing; sequencing was by immunoSEQ multiplex PCR. D and trimming come from the DNA, and the V and J calls and clone size come from that table. The profile shows some 220,000 clones, 80% to 90% of them singletons. The specimen sequenced was peripheral blood. This receptor was identified in a man aged 45 to 65 with active or convalescent COVID-19.

The CDR3 DNA reads as TGTGCCAGCAGTGGGTCAGGAGTCTTGAGGGGGTACAACACTGAAGCTTTCTTT. Translating gives CASSGSGVLRGYNTEAFF. The V gene is TRBV2, the J gene TRBJ1-1, with D possibly matching TRBD1 (6 bases). Germline V CDR1 and CDR2: SNHLY, FYNNEI. The CDR3 contains 18 residues. The V gene lost 4 bases and the J gene lost 2 bases, with 23 bases spanning the gap.